Below, 19 T cell receptor beta chains from the same sample are listed, as sequenced in a study of T cells in Graves' hyperthyroidism and ophthalmopathy. TCR beta CDR3 region amplification was performed from RNA transcripts. The HTBI primer set was used in a first-round RT-PCR of the TCR CDR3. TCRdb reprocessed the multiplex PCR reads via MiXCR and lists one record per CDR3 protein. The table has around 190,000 distinct CDR3 sequences, 17% seen once; the top ten hold over 45%. The sample taken for sequencing was blood. The receptors derive from a woman in her fifties or sixties with Graves' hyperthyroidism.

This clonotype has a count of ten or more. The V call is TRBV6-1, the J call TRBJ1-5; D might be TRBD1 (5 bases). The CDR3 extends over 15 amino acids. Germline V gives CDR1 MNHNS, CDR2 SASEGT. Trimming cost V 5 bases and J 2 bases, with 13 bases left between them. This CDR3 is CASSSAGTGNQPQHF. The CDR3 DNA reads TGTGCCAGCAGTTCGGCGGGGACTGGCAATCAGCCCCAGCATTTT.

The V and J genes are TRBV9 and TRBJ2-4; D is unclear. With 0 bases removed from V and 0 bases from J, the gap between germline ends came to 7 bases. The CDR3 has 15 amino acids. Germline V CDR1 and CDR2: SGDLS, YYNGEE. For the CDR3, the DNA is TGTGCCAGCAGCGTAGACATGCTAGCCAAAAACATTCAGTACTTC. Amino acids: CASSVDMLAKNIQYF.

This clonotype was recorded a few times. This chain joins TRBV7-3 and TRBJ2-3; D unresolved. Per the germline V gene, CDR1 is SGHTA and CDR2 is FQGTGA. V lost 5 bases to trimming and J lost 1 base, with 10 bases between them. The CDR3 runs to 14 residues. The CDR3 is CASSGSRGTDTQYF. Here the CDR3 DNA reads TGTGCCAGCAGCGGCAGCCGGGGCACAGATACGCAGTATTTT.

This clonotype has ten or more counts. CDR3 sequence (DNA): TGTGCCAGCAGCTTAGACGCCGGGGGGAACACTGAAGCTTTCTTT. Its translation is CASSLDAGGNTEAFF. This sequence joins TRBV11-2 and TRBJ1-1; TRBD1 is a possible D gene (5 bases). Germline CDR1 is SGHAT and CDR2 is FQNNGV. Trimming removed 0 bases at V and 1 base at J, with 9 bases between. The CDR3 totals 15 residues.

This clonotype was recorded at least ten times. V gene TRBV7-9 combines with J gene TRBJ2-7, with 8 bases identical to TRBD1. Trimming cost V 5 bases and J 6 bases; bases outside gene matches: 12. Germline loops: CDR1 SEHNR, CDR2 FQNEAQ (reference sequence). The CDR3 contains 15 residues. This CDR3 reads CASSETQDREGEQYF. CDR3 nucleotides: TGTGCCAGCAGCGAAACTCAGGACAGGGAAGGCGAGCAGTACTTC.

This clonotype came up many times. V and J are TRBV27 and TRBJ2-1; a weak D match, TRBD1 (5 bases). The CDR3 has 15 residues. Germline V gene sequence: CDR1 MNHEY, CDR2 SMNVEV (reference sequence). Trimming removed 5 bases from V and 3 bases from J, with 14 bases in between. CDR3 in amino acids: CASSPWGESYNEQFF. CDR3 sequence (DNA): TGTGCCAGCAGTCCTTGGGGCGAGAGCTACAATGAGCAGTTCTTC.

V is TRBV29-1 and J is TRBJ1-5, with D possibly being TRBD1 (5 bases). The CDR3 is 13 residues long. V was shortened by 3 bases and J by 7 bases, with 13 bases between the two germline ends. Germline assignment: CDR1 SQVTM and CDR2 ANQGSEA. Here the CDR3 DNA reads TGCAGCGTTGAGATCCAGGAGGGGCAGCCCCAGCATTTT. This translates into CSVEIQEGQPQHF.

In its sample, this clonotype was seen a few times. The V call is TRBV5-1, the J call TRBJ1-2; maybe TRBD1 (6 bases). The CDR3 has 18 residues. The germline V gene has CDR1 SGHRS and CDR2 YFSETQ. The V gene lost 4 bases and the J gene lost 0 bases, with 22 bases spanning the gap. The CDR3 DNA reads TGCGCCAGCAGCCATCCCGGGACAACAAACTTAGCTAACTATGGCTACACCTTC. Translating it yields CASSHPGTTNLANYGYTF.

This clonotype came up many times. The J gene is TRBJ2-7, the V gene TRBV7-9; 10 bases map to TRBD2. Per the germline V gene, CDR1 is SEHNR and CDR2 is FQNEAQ (reference sequence). CDR3 length: 17 amino acids. V trimming: 7 bases; J trimming: 3 bases; junction bases outside the gene matches: 15. The chain's CDR3 is CASTTAPLLAGLYEQYF. The CDR3 bases are TGTGCCAGCACCACCGCCCCCCTACTAGCGGGGCTCTACGAGCAGTACTTC.

This clonotype was observed a handful of times. A much bigger clone sits one base away, suggesting this may be a read error. This chain connects TRBV29-1 to TRBJ2-1, with unresolved D. The CDR3 runs to 13 residues. Germline V CDR1 and CDR2: SQVTM, ANQGSEA. DNA of the CDR3: TGCAGCGTTGAAGCCGGTTCCTGCAATGAGCAGTTCTTC. Amino acids: CSVEAGSCNEQFF.

The chain combines TRBV29-1 with TRBJ2-3; the D is unclear. Between the trimmed V and J ends, which lost 4 bases and 4 bases, there was a span of 9 bases. This CDR3 has 12 amino acids. Per the germline V gene, CDR1 is SQVTM and CDR2 is ANQGSEA. The CDR3 spells CSVVYGADTQYF. The DNA for the CDR3 is TGCAGCGTTGTATATGGGGCAGATACGCAGTATTTT.

The rearrangement uses TRBV9 and TRBJ2-2; D is unresolved. V was trimmed by 0 bases and J by 6 bases, leaving 9 bases between them. This CDR3 has 14 amino acids. Germline-derived CDR1 and CDR2 are SGDLS and YYNGEE. The CDR3 sequence is CASSVEPVPGELFF. CDR3 DNA sequence: TGTGCCAGCAGCGTAGAACCAGTCCCCGGGGAGCTGTTTTTT.

This clonotype was seen ten or more times. The chain has TRBV5-1 and TRBJ2-7; possibly TRBD1 for D (6 bases). Looked up from germline, CDR1 is SGHRS and CDR2 is YFSETQ. The V gene lost 0 bases and the J gene lost 7 bases, with 17 bases spanning the gap. This CDR3 is built from 15 residues. The CDR3 protein is CASSLEAGATWEQYF. The CDR3 DNA is TGCGCCAGCAGCTTGGAGGCAGGGGCCACATGGGAGCAGTACTTC.

This clonotype was picked up many times. The chain combines TRBV19 with TRBJ2-3; D is perhaps TRBD2 (6 bases). V lost 4 bases to trimming and J lost 4 bases, with 21 bases between them. This CDR3 is built from 17 residues. Germline CDR1 and CDR2: LNHDA and SQIVND (reference sequence). The CDR3 DNA is TGTGCCAGTAGTACCAGTCGTTGGGGGGAGAAGGCAGATACGCAGTATTTT. Amino acids: CASSTSRWGEKADTQYF.

The chain couples TRBV7-2 to TRBJ1-3; 10 positions match TRBD1. Per germline, CDR1 SGHTA and CDR2 FQGNSA. Trimming at V came to 3 bases and at J to 2 bases, leaving 4 bases not matched to a gene. This CDR3 is built from 16 residues. The chain's CDR3 is CASSFRQGAAGNTIYF. The CDR3 DNA follows: TGTGCCAGCAGCTTCAGACAGGGGGCCGCTGGAAACACCATATATTTT.

This clonotype has ten or more counts. The J gene is TRBJ1-1, the V gene TRBV4-2; D is unclear. The length of the CDR3 is 15 residues. V dropped 3 bases and J dropped 0 bases, with 11 bases sitting between them. CDR1 and CDR2 (germline): LGHNA, YNFKEQ. CDR3 region: CASSQRQGVNTEAFF. As DNA, the CDR3 is TGTGCCAGCAGCCAGAGACAAGGAGTGAACACTGAAGCTTTCTTT.

In its sample, this clonotype was seen a few times. The V call is TRBV7-3, the J call TRBJ2-1, with 8 positions matching TRBD2. The V gene end was trimmed by 5 bases and the J gene end by 2 bases; junction bases not matched to a gene: 5. Germline loops: CDR1 SGHTA, CDR2 FQGTGA. CDR3 size: 15 residues. Written as DNA, the CDR3 is TGTGCCAGCAGCCCCATAGCGGGGCCCTACAATGAGCAGTTCTTC. Protein: CASSPIAGPYNEQFF.

The chain uses TRBV24-1 and TRBJ2-5; weak D call: TRBD2 (6 bases). The CDR3 runs to 14 residues. The germline gives CDR1 KGHDR, CDR2 SFDVKD. The V end was cut by 3 bases, the J end by 4 bases, with 11 bases between. In nucleotides, the CDR3 is TGTGCCACCAGTGATGGGGGACTGGGAGAGACCCAGTACTTC. It encodes CATSDGGLGETQYF.

This rearrangement joins TRBV15 to TRBJ2-2; 15 bases agree with TRBD2. The trim removed 5 bases at V and 6 bases at J, leaving 10 bases unmatched. Germline assignment: CDR1 LNHNV and CDR2 YYDKDF (reference sequence). The CDR3 consists of 18 residues. The CDR3 DNA reads as TGTGCCACCAGCCCACTCCTCGGACTAGCGGGAGGGGCCGGGGAGCTGTTTTTT. This sequence encodes CATSPLLGLAGGAGELFF.